This T cell receptor (beta chain) was retrieved from a study of cytomegalovirus exposure and HLA in healthy donors. Study-wide context: Early on, a data release was issued that held roughly 80 million unique TCRs from HLA-typed donors. Findings of the study overall: When a later analysis compared HLA-associated TCR beta chains with equally common others, the HLA-associated chains turned out to be more clonally expanded and to have lower generation probabilities. Analyses of presence/absence relied on an assumption of roughly uniform sequencing depth across donors.

This clone showed up just once. The target antigen is unknown. The germline V gene has CDR1 SGHVS and CDR2 FQNEAQ. The CDR3 covers 17 residues. V gave up 0 bases and J gave up 0 bases, with 11 bases separating them. Amplification used 60 Vbeta primers and 13 Jbeta primers. Clones were read by immunoSEQ multiplex PCR, and TCRdb kept only the in-frame ones, dropping some. The profile covers 40,000 to 55,000 clones, with 73% appearing a single time and 2.5% to 3% taken by the ten largest. Sequences were obtained from PBMCs. The chain recombines TRBV7-8 with TRBJ2-2; no definite D call. The TCR was taken from a man between 18 and 29 years old in good health and CMV-seronegative. CDR3 protein: CASSLAPGQTNTGELFF. The CDR3 DNA follows: TGTGCCAGCAGCTTAGCTCCTGGGCAAACGAACACCGGGGAGCTGTTTTTT.